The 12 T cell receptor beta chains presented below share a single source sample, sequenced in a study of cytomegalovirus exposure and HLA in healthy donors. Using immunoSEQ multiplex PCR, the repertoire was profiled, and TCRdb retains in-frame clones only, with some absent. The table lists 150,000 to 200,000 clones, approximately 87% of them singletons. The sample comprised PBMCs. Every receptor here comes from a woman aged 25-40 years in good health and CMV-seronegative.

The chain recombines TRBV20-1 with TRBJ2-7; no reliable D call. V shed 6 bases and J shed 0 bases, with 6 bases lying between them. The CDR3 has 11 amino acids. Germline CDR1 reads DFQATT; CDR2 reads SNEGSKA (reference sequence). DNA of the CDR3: TGCAGTGCCCACGGCTCCTACGAGCAGTACTTC. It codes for CSAHGSYEQYF.

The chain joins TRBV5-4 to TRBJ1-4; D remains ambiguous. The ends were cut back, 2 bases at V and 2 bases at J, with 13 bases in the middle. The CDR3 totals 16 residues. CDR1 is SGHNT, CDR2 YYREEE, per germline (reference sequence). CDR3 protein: CASSFGGVGTNEKLFF. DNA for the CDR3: TGTGCCAGCAGCTTCGGCGGGGTTGGGACTAATGAAAAACTGTTTTTT.

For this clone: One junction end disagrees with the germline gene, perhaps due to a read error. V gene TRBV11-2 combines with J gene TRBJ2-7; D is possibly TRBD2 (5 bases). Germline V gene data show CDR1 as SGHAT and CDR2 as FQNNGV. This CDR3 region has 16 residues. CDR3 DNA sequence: TGTGCCAGCAACTTAGAATTTGGAGGCCCCTCCCGAGAGCAGTACTTC. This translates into CASNLEFGGPSREQYF.

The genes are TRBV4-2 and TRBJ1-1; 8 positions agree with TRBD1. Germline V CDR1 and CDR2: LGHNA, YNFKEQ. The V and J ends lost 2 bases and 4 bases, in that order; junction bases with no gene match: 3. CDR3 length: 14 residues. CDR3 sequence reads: CASSQTDRGTEAFF. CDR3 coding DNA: TGTGCCAGCAGCCAAACTGACAGGGGCACTGAAGCTTTCTTT.

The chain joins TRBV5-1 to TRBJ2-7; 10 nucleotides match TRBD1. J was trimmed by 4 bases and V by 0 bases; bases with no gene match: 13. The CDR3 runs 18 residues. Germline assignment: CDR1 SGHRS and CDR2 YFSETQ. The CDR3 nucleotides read TGCGCCAGCAGCTTGGGACAGGGGGCTGGGCTAGCCTTGTACGAGCAGTACTTC. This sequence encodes CASSLGQGAGLALYEQYF. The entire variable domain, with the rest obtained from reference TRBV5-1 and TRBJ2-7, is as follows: KAGVTQTPRYLIKTRGQQVTLSCSPISGHRSVSWYQQTPGQGLQFLFEYFSETQRNKGNFPGRFSGRQFSNSRSEMNVSTLELGDSALYLCASSLGQGAGLALYEQYFGPGTRLTVT.

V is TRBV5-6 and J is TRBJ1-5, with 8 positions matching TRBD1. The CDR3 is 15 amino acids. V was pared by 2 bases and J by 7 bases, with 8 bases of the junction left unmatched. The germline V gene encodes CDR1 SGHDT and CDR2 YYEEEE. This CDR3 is CASSFQGASNQPQHF. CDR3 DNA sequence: TGTGCCAGCAGCTTTCAGGGGGCTTCAAACCAGCCCCAGCATTTT.

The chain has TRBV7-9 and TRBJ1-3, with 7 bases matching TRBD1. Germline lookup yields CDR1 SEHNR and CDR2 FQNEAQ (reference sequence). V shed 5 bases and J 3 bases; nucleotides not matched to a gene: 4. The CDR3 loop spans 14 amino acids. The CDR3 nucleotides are TGTGCCAGCAGCCCAGGGGGGTATGGAAACACCATATATTTT. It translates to CASSPGGYGNTIYF.

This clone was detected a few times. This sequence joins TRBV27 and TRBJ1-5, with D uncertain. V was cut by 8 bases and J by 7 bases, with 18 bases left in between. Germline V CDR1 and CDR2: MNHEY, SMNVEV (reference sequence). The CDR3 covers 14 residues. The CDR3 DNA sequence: TGTGCCAGCGCAATTAGACAAGTGGGCCAGCCCCAGCATTTT. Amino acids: CASAIRQVGQPQHF.

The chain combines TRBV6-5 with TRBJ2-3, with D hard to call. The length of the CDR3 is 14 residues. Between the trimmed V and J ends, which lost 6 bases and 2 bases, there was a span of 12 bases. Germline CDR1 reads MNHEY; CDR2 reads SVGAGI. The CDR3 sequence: CASSASLYTDTQYF. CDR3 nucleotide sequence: TGTGCCAGCAGCGCCTCACTGTACACAGATACGCAGTATTTT.

The CDR3: CSALRRGLYNEQFF. For the CDR3, the DNA is TGCAGCGCCCTCCGCAGGGGGCTTTACAATGAGCAGTTCTTC. This chain uses TRBV29-1 with TRBJ2-1; 8 bases match TRBD1. This CDR3 is 14 amino acids long. In germline, CDR1 is SQVTM, CDR2 ANQGSEA. The V gene end was trimmed by 7 bases and the J gene end by 4 bases; junction bases not matched to a gene: 9.

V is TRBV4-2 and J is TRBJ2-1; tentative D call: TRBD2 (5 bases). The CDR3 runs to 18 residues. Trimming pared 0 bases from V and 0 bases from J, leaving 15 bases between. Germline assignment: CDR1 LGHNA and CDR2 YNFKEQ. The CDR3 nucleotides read TGTGCCAGCAGCCAAGAGGTCGGTGGGGAGAGCTCCTACAATGAGCAGTTCTTC. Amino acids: CASSQEVGGESSYNEQFF.

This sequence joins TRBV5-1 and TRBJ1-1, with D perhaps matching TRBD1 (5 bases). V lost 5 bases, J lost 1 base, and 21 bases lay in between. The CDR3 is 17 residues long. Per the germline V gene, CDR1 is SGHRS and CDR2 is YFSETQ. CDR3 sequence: CASSRLGAVTSNTEAFF. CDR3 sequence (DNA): TGCGCCAGCAGTCGTCTTGGGGCCGTTACCTCGAACACTGAAGCTTTCTTT.